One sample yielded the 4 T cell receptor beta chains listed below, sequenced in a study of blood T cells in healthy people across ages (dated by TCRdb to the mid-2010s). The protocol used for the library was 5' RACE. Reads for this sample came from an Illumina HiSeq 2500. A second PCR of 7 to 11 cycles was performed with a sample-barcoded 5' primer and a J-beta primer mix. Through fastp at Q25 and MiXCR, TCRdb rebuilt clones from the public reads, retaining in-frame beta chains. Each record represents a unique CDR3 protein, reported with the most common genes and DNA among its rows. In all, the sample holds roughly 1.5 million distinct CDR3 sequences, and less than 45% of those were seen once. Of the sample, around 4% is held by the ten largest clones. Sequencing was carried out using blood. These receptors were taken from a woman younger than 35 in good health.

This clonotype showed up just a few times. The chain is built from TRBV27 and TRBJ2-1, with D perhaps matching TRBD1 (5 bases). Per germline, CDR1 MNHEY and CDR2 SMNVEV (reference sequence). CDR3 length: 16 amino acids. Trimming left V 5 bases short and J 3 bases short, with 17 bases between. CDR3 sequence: CASSPLSERGYNEQFF. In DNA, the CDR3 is TGTGCCAGCAGTCCTCTAAGCGAAAGGGGCTACAATGAGCAGTTCTTC.

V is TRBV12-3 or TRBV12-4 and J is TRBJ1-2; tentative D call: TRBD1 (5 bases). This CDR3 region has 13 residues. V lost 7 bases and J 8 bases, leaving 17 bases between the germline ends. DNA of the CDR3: TGTGCCAGCAAGGCAGGGCCCAGTTCCGGCTACACCTTC. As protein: CASKAGPSSGYTF.

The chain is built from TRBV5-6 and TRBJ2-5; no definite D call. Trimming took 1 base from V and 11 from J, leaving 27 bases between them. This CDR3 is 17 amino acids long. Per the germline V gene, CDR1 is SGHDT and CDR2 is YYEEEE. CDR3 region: CASSLSRGRGSYNEQYF. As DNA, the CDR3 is TGTGCCAGCAGCTTGTCTCGTGGCCGAGGATCTTACAATGAGCAGTACTTC.

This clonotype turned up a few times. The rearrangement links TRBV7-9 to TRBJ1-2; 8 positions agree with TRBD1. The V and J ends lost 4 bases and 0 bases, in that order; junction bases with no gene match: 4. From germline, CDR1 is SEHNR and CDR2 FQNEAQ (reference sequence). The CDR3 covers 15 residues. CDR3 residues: CASSSYRGANYGYTF. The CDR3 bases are TGTGCCAGCAGCTCGTACAGGGGGGCTAACTATGGCTACACCTTC.